This is a list of T cell receptor beta chains from one sample in a study of blood T cell repertoires in COVID-19. Only in-frame clones appear in the TCRdb table, and some are missing; sequencing was by immunoSEQ multiplex PCR. The sample has a few hundred thousand clones, roughly 84% seen once; the top ten hold under 3.5%. Sequencing was performed on peripheral blood. Every receptor here comes from a woman between 18 and 29 years old with acute or convalescent COVID-19. Each CDR3 is given with its conserved first and last residue. The D gene is left open where the match is weak. Clone size is not always given. Where it is, it says once, few, many or a class for expanded clones.

d_call j_call clone_size v_call cdr3_aa cdr3_nt
TRBD1 TRBJ1-1 . TRBV4-3 CASSQEGLTGGFEAFF TGCGCCAGCAGCCAAGAGGGTCTAACAGGGGGGTTTGAAGCTTTCTTT
TRBD2 TRBJ2-5 . TRBV4-1 CASRQESGGLETQYF TGCGCCAGCAGACAGGAGTCGGGGGGATTAGAGACCCAGTACTTC
. TRBJ1-4 few TRBV28 CASSPWAVQASEKLFF TGTGCCAGCAGTCCGTGGGCGGTACAGGCCTCAGAAAAACTGTTTTTT
. TRBJ2-7 . TRBV20-1 CSASMSYEQYF TGCAGTGCTAGTATGAGTTACGAGCAGTACTTC
TRBD2 TRBJ2-5 . TRBV5-1 CASKGLAEQETQYF TGCGCCAGCAAGGGACTAGCGGAGCAAGAGACCCAGTACTTC
. TRBJ1-1 . TRBV27 CASSLSRQSSEAFF TGTGCCAGCAGTTTAAGTCGACAGAGTAGTGAAGCTTTCTTT
. TRBJ2-1 few TRBV7-9 CASSLAEGSGNSLYEQFF TGTGCCAGCAGCTTAGCGGAGGGTAGCGGAAACTCACTCTATGAGCAGTTCTTC
TRBD2 TRBJ2-5 . TRBV10-3 CAISGGLAGIQETQYF TGTGCCATCAGTGGGGGACTAGCGGGGATCCAAGAGACCCAGTACTTC
TRBD2 TRBJ2-5 . TRBV7-2 CASSSSGIRETQYF TGTGCCAGCAGCTCCAGCGGGATACGAGAGACCCAGTACTTC
TRBD2 TRBJ2-2 . TRBV5-1 CASSPPGGKDGELFF TGCGCCAGCAGCCCCCCGGGGGGGAAGGACGGGGAGCTGTTTTTT
. TRBJ1-5 . TRBV5-1 CASSLVPGGNQPQHF TGCGCCAGCAGCTTGGTCCCGGGGGGCAATCAGCCCCAGCATTTT
TRBD2 TRBJ2-3 . TRBV7-3 CASSSTSGGLGDTQYF TGTGCCAGCAGTTCGACTAGCGGGGGACTCGGGGATACGCAGTATTTT
TRBD1 TRBJ1-5 . TRBV29-1 CSVGQGDQPQHF TGCAGCGTGGGACAGGGGGATCAGCCCCAGCATTTT
. TRBJ1-6 . TRBV27 CASSLTPTDTGSYNSPLHF TGTGCCAGCAGTTTAACGCCCACTGACACCGGCTCCTATAATTCACCCCTCCACTTT
. TRBJ1-1 many TRBV18 CASSTGRNTEAFF TGTGCCAGCTCAACGGGAAGGAACACTGAAGCTTTCTTT
TRBD1 TRBJ1-2 . TRBV7-2 CASSWDSYGYTF TGTGCCAGCAGCTGGGACAGCTATGGCTACACCTTC
TRBD1 TRBJ2-7 . TRBV19 CASSRGQVLYEQYF TGTGCCAGTAGTAGGGGACAGGTGCTCTACGAGCAGTACTTC
. TRBJ1-4 once TRBV2 CASSRVGTNEKLFF TGTGCCAGCAGCAGGGTGGGCACTAATGAAAAACTGTTTTTT
TRBD2 TRBJ2-3 . TRBV12-5 CATSREGPDTQYF TGTGCTACGTCGCGGGAGGGTCCAGATACGCAGTATTTT
. TRBJ2-7 . TRBV6-6 CASSYSGSGPTYEQYF TGTGCCAGCAGTTACTCCGGCAGCGGGCCAACCTACGAGCAGTACTTC
. TRBJ2-7 few TRBV19 CASSVRWTELSYEQYF TGTGCCAGTAGTGTACGCTGGACAGAGCTCTCCTACGAGCAGTACTTC
TRBD2 TRBJ2-7 . TRBV19 CASSRSSGRSAEQYF TGTGCCAGTAGTCGATCTAGCGGGAGGTCGGCCGAGCAGTACTTC
. TRBJ2-3 . TRBV21-1 CASSDKQGQSTDTQYF TGTGCCAGCTCAGATAAACAGGGTCAAAGCACAGATACGCAGTATTTT
. TRBJ2-3 . TRBV21-1 CASSKRRSGTSGTDTQYF TGTGCCAGCAGCAAAAGGAGGTCCGGGACTAGCGGCACAGATACGCAGTATTTT
. TRBJ2-3 . TRBV2 CASNSHGGGTDTQYF TGTGCCAGCAATAGTCACGGAGGGGGCACAGATACGCAGTATTTT
TRBD1 TRBJ1-1 . TRBV28 CASSLGQGRTEAFF TGTGCCAGCAGTTTGGGACAGGGGAGGACTGAAGCTTTCTTT
TRBD2 TRBJ2-7 . TRBV5-1 CASSLVLAGDTYEQYF TGCGCCAGCAGCTTGGTGCTAGCGGGAGATACCTACGAGCAGTACTTC
. TRBJ1-3 . TRBV11-2 CASSGNRRVGNTIYF TGTGCCAGCAGCGGTAACCGGAGGGTTGGAAACACCATATATTTT
TRBD1 TRBJ1-4 . TRBV6-5 CASRDRVEKLFF TGTGCCAGCAGGGACAGGGTCGAAAAACTGTTTTTT
. TRBJ2-7 . TRBV2 CASSGTGDYEQYF TGTGCCAGCAGTGGGACGGGGGACTACGAGCAGTACTTC
TRBD1 TRBJ1-1 . TRBV5-1 CASSAQGSKSEAFF TGCGCCAGCAGCGCACAGGGGAGCAAGTCTGAAGCTTTCTTT
TRBD2 TRBJ2-1 few TRBV11-2 CASSSLTSGSWNEQFF TGTGCCAGCAGCTCATTGACTAGCGGGAGTTGGAATGAGCAGTTCTTC
TRBD1 TRBJ1-5 . TRBV6-5 CASRGTGSNQPQHF TGTGCCAGCAGGGGGACAGGGAGCAATCAGCCCCAGCATTTT
TRBD2 TRBJ2-2 . TRBV5-1 CASLVLAGVGTGELFF TGCGCCAGCTTAGTACTAGCGGGAGTAGGAACCGGGGAGCTGTTTTTT
. TRBJ1-1 . TRBV11-2 CASSARTALNTEAFF TGTGCCAGCAGCGCTCGGACAGCCCTGAACACTGAAGCTTTCTTT
. TRBJ2-3 . TRBV4-3 CASSQDFTGMGDTQYF TGCGCCAGCAGCCAAGATTTTACGGGGATGGGAGATACGCAGTATTTT
TRBD2 TRBJ2-1 . TRBV28 CASSSSGLGLGNEQFF TGTGCCAGCAGTTCCTCGGGACTAGGTCTGGGCAATGAGCAGTTCTTC
. TRBJ2-7 . TRBV10-3 CAISTRVLSREAHSYEQYF TGTGCCATCAGTACCAGGGTGTTATCCCGTGAGGCCCACTCCTACGAGCAGTACTTC
. TRBJ1-4 . TRBV6-2/TRBV6-3 CASSYRVRLGLTYGEKLFF TGTGCCAGCAGTTACAGGGTGCGGTTGGGACTAACTTACGGGGAAAAACTGTTTTTT
TRBD1 TRBJ1-6 once TRBV30 CAWSVFPPLDRGESPLHF TGTGCCTGGAGTGTATTTCCTCCACTTGACAGGGGGGAATCACCCCTCCACTTT
. TRBJ1-5 . TRBV6-2/TRBV6-3 CASSRSSDNQPQHF TGTGCCAGCAGTCGGAGCAGCGACAATCAGCCCCAGCATTTT
TRBD1 TRBJ1-4 . TRBV7-2 CASSNRDRGRRGKLFF TGTGCCAGCAGCAACCGGGACAGGGGGCGCCGTGGAAAACTGTTTTTT
. TRBJ1-2 once TRBV19 CASSISRRTNYGYTF TGTGCCAGTAGTATTAGTAGGAGAACTAACTATGGCTACACCTTC
. TRBJ1-2 . TRBV6-2/TRBV6-3 CASSSGDGYTF TGTGCCAGCAGTTCAGGGGATGGCTACACCTTC
TRBD2 TRBJ2-4 . TRBV10-3 CAIRDPTSGLAKNIQYF TGTGCCATCAGGGATCCGACTAGCGGACTAGCCAAAAACATTCAGTACTTC
. TRBJ2-2 . TRBV9 CASSVTGDTGELFF TGTGCCAGCAGCGTCACGGGGGACACCGGGGAGCTGTTTTTT
. TRBJ2-2 . TRBV20-1 CSASFGTPDTGELFF TGCAGTGCTAGTTTCGGGACTCCAGACACCGGGGAGCTGTTTTTT
TRBD1 TRBJ2-5 . TRBV5-1 CASSHGKGQGKGETQYF TGCGCCAGCAGCCACGGAAAAGGACAGGGCAAGGGGGAGACCCAGTACTTC
. TRBJ2-1 . TRBV24-1 CATSPDSYNEQFF TGTGCCACCAGTCCAGACAGCTACAATGAGCAGTTCTTC